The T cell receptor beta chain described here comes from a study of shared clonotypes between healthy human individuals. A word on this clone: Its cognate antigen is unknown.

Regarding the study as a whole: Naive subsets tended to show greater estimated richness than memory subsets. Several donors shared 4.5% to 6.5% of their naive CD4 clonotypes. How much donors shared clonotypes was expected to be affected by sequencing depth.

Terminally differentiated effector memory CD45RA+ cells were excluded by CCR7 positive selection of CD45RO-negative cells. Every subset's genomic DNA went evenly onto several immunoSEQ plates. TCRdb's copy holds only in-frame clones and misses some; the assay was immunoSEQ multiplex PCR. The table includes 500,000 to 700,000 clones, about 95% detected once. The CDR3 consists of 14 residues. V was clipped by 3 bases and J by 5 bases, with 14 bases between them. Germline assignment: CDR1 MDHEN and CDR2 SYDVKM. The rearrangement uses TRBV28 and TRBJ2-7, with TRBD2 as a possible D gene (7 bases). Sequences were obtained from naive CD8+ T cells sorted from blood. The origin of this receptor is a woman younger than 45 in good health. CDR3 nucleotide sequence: TGTGCCAGCAGTTTGGGGGGGGCTCGGAACGAGCAGTACTTC. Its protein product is CASSLGGARNEQYF.